This is a list of T cell receptor beta chains from one sample in a study of T cell responses to AZD1222 COVID-19 vaccine. Using immunoSEQ multiplex PCR, the repertoire was profiled, and TCRdb retains in-frame clones only, with some absent. The sample contains about 190,000 clones, more than 75% of which appear only once. The sample here was peripheral blood, taken on day 0 of AZD1222 vaccination. The receptors here all came from an adult in good health. The CDR3 runs from the conserved cysteine through the conserved F or W. Each record gives: V gene, CDR3 length, clone size, D gene, J gene, CDR3 protein, CDR3 DNA. A D gene is named only where the DNA matches it firmly. Some rows mark clone size as missing; the rest say once, few, many or name a class of expanded clone.

TRBV20-1,13,.,.,TRBJ2-7,CSASEGSSYEQYF,TGCAGTGCTAGTGAGGGGAGCTCCTACGAGCAGTACTTC
TRBV7-2,16,.,.,TRBJ2-5,CASSSPSDRAPKGQYF,TGTGCCAGCAGCTCACCAAGCGACCGGGCCCCAAAAGGCCAGTACTTC
TRBV11-2,15,.,.,TRBJ2-5,CASSLGGGAGETQYF,TGTGCCAGCAGCTTAGGAGGGGGGGCTGGGGAGACCCAGTACTTC
TRBV9,14,once,TRBD1,TRBJ1-6,CASSRGQGSSPLHF,TGTGCCAGCAGCCGGGGACAGGGAAGTTCACCCCTCCACTTT
TRBV7-9,15,few,TRBD1,TRBJ1-2,CASSVQGTGNYGYTF,TGTGCCAGCAGCGTCCAGGGGACAGGGAACTATGGCTACACCTTC
TRBV7-9,13,.,.,TRBJ1-2,CASSLTSGLGYTF,TGTGCCAGCAGCTTAACTTCAGGGTTAGGCTACACCTTC
TRBV2,13,.,.,TRBJ2-3,CASKWGSGFTQYF,TGTGCCAGCAAGTGGGGATCAGGCTTTACGCAGTATTTT
TRBV19,16,once,TRBD1,TRBJ1-5,CASSNPHRGRDQPQHF,TGTGCCAGTAGTAACCCCCACAGGGGCAGGGATCAGCCCCAGCATTTT
TRBV6-1,16,.,TRBD1,TRBJ2-5,CASSADDRAREETQYF,TGTGCCAGCAGTGCCGACGACAGGGCACGCGAAGAGACCCAGTACTTC
TRBV5-8,16,.,.,TRBJ2-7,CASSLVITGNSYEQYF,TGTGCCAGCAGCTTGGTTATTACGGGGAATTCCTACGAGCAGTACTTC
TRBV4-1,14,.,TRBD2,TRBJ2-1,CASRAGGTYNEQFF,TGCGCCAGCAGAGCGGGAGGCACCTACAATGAGCAGTTCTTC
TRBV7-2,14,.,.,TRBJ1-2,CASSLGRANYGYTF,TGTGCCAGCAGCTTAGGGAGGGCAAACTATGGCTACACCTTC
TRBV19,13,.,.,TRBJ1-5,CASSIRQRPPQHF,TGTGCCAGTAGTATCAGACAGAGGCCGCCCCAGCATTTT
TRBV7-6,18,.,TRBD2,TRBJ2-3,CASSRTPGLEQVGDTQYF,TGTGCCAGCAGCCGCACTCCGGGACTAGAGCAGGTTGGGGATACGCAGTATTTT
TRBV10-2,15,.,TRBD1,TRBJ1-1,CASSELPRTGTEAFF,TGCGCCAGCAGTGAGCTCCCGCGGACAGGGACTGAAGCTTTCTTT
TRBV14,16,.,.,TRBJ1-1,CASSHNLGWSDTEAFF,TGTGCCAGCAGCCACAACCTAGGCTGGTCGGACACTGAAGCTTTCTTT
TRBV4-3,15,.,.,TRBJ2-3,CASSQEGSLGDTQYF,TGCGCCAGCAGCCAAGAAGGCAGCCTGGGTGATACGCAGTATTTT
TRBV28,14,.,.,TRBJ1-2,CASSFPGGGVNYTF,TGTGCCAGCAGTTTTCCCGGGGGAGGGGTGAACTACACCTTC
TRBV10-3,17,.,.,TRBJ1-5,CAISEGAGLRVEQPQHF,TGTGCCATCAGTGAAGGTGCCGGTTTGAGGGTGGAACAGCCCCAGCATTTT
TRBV5-4,13,.,TRBD1,TRBJ1-2,CASHGTGAHGYTF,TGTGCCAGCCATGGGACAGGGGCACATGGCTACACCTTC
TRBV5-1,13,.,.,TRBJ1-5,CASRAGVNQPQHF,TGCGCCAGCAGGGCAGGGGTTAATCAGCCCCAGCATTTT
TRBV7-9,16,.,.,TRBJ1-1,CASSSSYGGDGPEAFF,TGTGCCAGCAGCTCAAGTTATGGAGGGGACGGACCTGAAGCTTTCTTT
TRBV19,13,once,.,TRBJ2-7,CASRSGGGNEQYF,TGTGCCAGTAGATCTGGAGGGGGAAACGAGCAGTACTTC
TRBV7-6,13,.,TRBD1,TRBJ1-2,CASSPGQGAGYTF,TGTGCCAGCAGTCCCGGACAGGGGGCGGGCTACACCTTC
TRBV19,16,.,.,TRBJ1-2,CASSSTTLGADYGYTF,TGTGCCAGTAGTTCAACTACCTTGGGGGCCGACTATGGCTACACCTTC
TRBV11-2,13,.,.,TRBJ2-7,CASSKSYDYEQYF,TGTGCCAGCAGCAAAAGCTACGACTACGAGCAGTACTTC
TRBV25-1,16,once,.,TRBJ2-5,CASSNRDPGRGETQYF,TGTGCCAGCAGTAACCGGGACCCTGGACGGGGTGAGACCCAGTACTTC
TRBV4-2,13,.,.,TRBJ2-5,CASSKDLGETQYF,TGTGCCAGCAGCAAGGACTTAGGGGAGACCCAGTACTTC
TRBV12-5,15,.,TRBD1,TRBJ1-1,CASGLAQGVNTEAFF,TGTGCTAGTGGTTTGGCTCAGGGGGTGAACACTGAAGCTTTCTTT
TRBV9,16,.,TRBD2,TRBJ2-1,CASSVGLAGLSNEQFF,TGTGCCAGCAGCGTAGGACTAGCGGGACTAAGCAATGAGCAGTTCTTC
TRBV27,14,.,TRBD1,TRBJ1-2,CASRGTGGNYGYTF,TGTGCCAGCAGAGGGACAGGGGGTAACTATGGCTACACCTTC
TRBV5-1,15,.,TRBD2,TRBJ2-7,CASSKEGLAGTEQYF,TGCGCCAGCAGCAAGGAAGGACTAGCGGGAACTGAGCAGTACTTC
TRBV29-1,14,.,TRBD1,TRBJ2-1,CSVRPQGARDEQFF,TGCAGCGTTAGACCTCAGGGGGCTCGGGATGAGCAGTTCTTC
TRBV10-1,14,.,.,TRBJ1-1,CASSVTAGDTEAFF,TGCGCCAGCAGTGTAACGGCGGGGGACACTGAAGCTTTCTTT
TRBV14,14,once,TRBD2,TRBJ2-3,CASSRGLATDTQYF,TGTGCCAGCAGCCGAGGACTAGCCACAGATACGCAGTATTTT
TRBV7-9,14,.,TRBD2,TRBJ2-7,CASSLGTRTYEQYF,TGTGCCAGCAGCTTAGGGACTAGGACCTACGAGCAGTACTTC
TRBV5-1,16,.,TRBD1,TRBJ1-1,CASSSRAGGVNTEAFF,TGCGCCAGCAGCAGCCGGGCAGGGGGCGTGAACACTGAAGCTTTCTTT
TRBV7-6,14,.,.,TRBJ1-2,CASSLKETNYGYTF,TGTGCCAGCAGCTTAAAGGAGACTAACTATGGCTACACCTTC
TRBV28,16,few,.,TRBJ1-1,CASREGGPGGNTEAFF,TGTGCCAGCAGGGAAGGGGGACCGGGGGGGAACACTGAAGCTTTCTTT
TRBV7-9,16,.,.,TRBJ1-6,CASSSSLGEVRSPLHF,TGTGCCAGCAGCTCCTCACTCGGGGAGGTACGATCACCCCTCCACTTT
TRBV28,12,.,.,TRBJ1-1,CASSLFGVRAFF,TGTGCCAGCAGTTTATTCGGAGTAAGAGCTTTCTTT
TRBV18,19,.,TRBD1,TRBJ1-3,CASSPPIMAGTGSGNTIYF,TGTGCCAGCTCACCACCTATAATGGCCGGGACAGGCTCTGGAAACACCATATATTTT
TRBV14,16,.,TRBD2,TRBJ2-5,CASSQLAGSFQETQYF,TGTGCCAGCAGCCAACTAGCGGGGTCCTTCCAAGAGACCCAGTACTTC